A selection of T cell receptor beta chains follows, all from one sample in a study of T cell responses to AZD1222 COVID-19 vaccine. Produced via immunoSEQ multiplex PCR; TCRdb's table is partial and in-frame only. The table has about 120,000 clones, around 88% seen once. Sequenced here: peripheral blood, sampled on day 0 of AZD1222 vaccination. The receptors were gathered from an adult in good health. Each CDR3 is given with its conserved first and last residue. A D gene is named only where the DNA matches it firmly. Clone size is shown for a subset of rows, as once, few, many or a class of expanded clone.

TRBV28	.	TRBJ2-7	.	14	CASSANPGSYEQYF	TGTGCCAGCAGCGCGAATCCAGGGTCCTACGAGCAGTACTTC
TRBV13	once	TRBJ2-1	TRBD1	18	CASSLSGWAGGNAGEQFF	TGTGCCAGCAGCTTAAGCGGCTGGGCAGGGGGAAACGCGGGTGAGCAGTTCTTC
TRBV6-1	few	TRBJ2-7	TRBD2	17	CASSDWSGGTSSYEQYF	TGTGCCAGCAGTGATTGGTCCGGGGGGACTTCCTCCTACGAGCAGTACTTC
TRBV11-3	.	TRBJ2-7	.	13	CASSPQADGEQYF	TGTGCCAGCAGCCCCCAGGCGGATGGCGAGCAGTACTTC
TRBV9	.	TRBJ1-3	.	16	CASSEGRQSSGNTIYF	TGTGCCAGCAGCGAGGGACGGCAGAGCTCTGGAAACACCATATATTTT
TRBV7-6	.	TRBJ2-2	.	16	CASSSNLYSNTGELFF	TGTGCCAGCAGCTCGAACCTATATTCAAACACCGGGGAGCTGTTTTTT
TRBV7-2	.	TRBJ1-2	.	15	CASSSGADGAYGYTF	TGTGCCAGCAGCTCCGGGGCCGACGGGGCCTATGGCTACACCTTC
TRBV5-1	.	TRBJ2-1	TRBD2	18	CASSSPASGSPIYNEQFF	TGCGCCAGCAGCTCCCCAGCTAGCGGGAGTCCTATCTACAATGAGCAGTTCTTC
TRBV9	.	TRBJ2-2	.	15	CASSVAPWDTGELFF	TGTGCCAGCAGCGTAGCCCCGTGGGACACCGGGGAGCTGTTTTTT
TRBV6-5	.	TRBJ1-4	.	15	CASSTSGAANEKLFF	TGTGCCAGCAGTACCTCAGGGGCAGCTAATGAAAAACTGTTTTTT
TRBV19	.	TRBJ1-3	TRBD1	18	CASSLYRPGQGKGNTIYF	TGTGCCAGTAGTCTCTACCGCCCGGGACAGGGGAAGGGAAACACCATATATTTT
TRBV6-4	few	TRBJ1-3	.	12	CASSDIGNTIYF	TGTGCCAGCAGTGACATCGGAAACACCATATATTTT
TRBV12-5	.	TRBJ1-2	TRBD1	18	CASGLVQPGQGFNYGYTF	TGTGCTAGTGGTTTGGTACAACCGGGACAGGGGTTTAACTATGGCTACACCTTC
TRBV19	.	TRBJ1-4	TRBD1	15	CASSPLTGGPEKLFF	TGTGCCAGTAGTCCCCTTACAGGGGGCCCTGAAAAACTGTTTTTT
TRBV5-6	once	TRBJ2-5	.	14	CASSLVKGQETQYF	TGTGCCAGCAGCTTGGTAAAGGGCCAAGAGACCCAGTACTTC
TRBV18	.	TRBJ2-3	.	16	CASSPNGLGRTDTQYF	TGTGCCAGCTCACCAAACGGCCTCGGCCGCACAGATACGCAGTATTTT
TRBV19	few	TRBJ2-7	.	16	CASSPPEGQGSYEQYF	TGTGCCAGTAGTCCGCCGGAGGGCCAAGGCTCCTACGAGCAGTACTTC
TRBV5-6	.	TRBJ1-5	.	15	CASSFSTNSNQPQHF	TGTGCCAGCAGCTTCTCGACTAATAGCAATCAGCCCCAGCATTTT
TRBV7-2	.	TRBJ2-2	.	16	CASSLRGGGNTGELFF	TGTGCCAGCAGCTTACGTGGAGGGGGTAACACCGGGGAGCTGTTTTTT
TRBV5-4	.	TRBJ2-7	.	15	CASSLDTGRTYEQYF	TGTGCCAGCAGCTTGGACACAGGGCGAACCTACGAGCAGTACTTC
TRBV7-6	.	TRBJ1-1	.	14	CASSPFRLLTEAFF	TGTGCCAGCAGTCCTTTTAGGCTTCTCACTGAAGCTTTCTTT
TRBV4-1	.	TRBJ2-2	TRBD2	17	CASSLMQRGPNTGELFF	TGCGCCAGCAGCCTTATGCAGCGGGGTCCGAACACCGGGGAGCTGTTTTTT
TRBV19	once	TRBJ1-1	.	14	CASSSLGSHTEAFF	TGTGCCAGTAGTAGTCTGGGATCCCACACTGAAGCTTTCTTT
TRBV6-5	.	TRBJ1-2	.	16	CASSSGIAAAAGGYTF	TGTGCCAGCAGTTCCGGGATAGCCGCCGCCGCCGGTGGCTACACCTTC
TRBV10-3	.	TRBJ2-4	.	15	CAISEIGGGDSQLYF	TGTGCCATCAGTGAAATCGGTGGGGGTGACAGTCAATTGTACTTC
TRBV12-5	.	TRBJ2-7	.	13	CASGGGVPGEQYF	TGTGCTAGTGGTGGGGGCGTCCCCGGCGAGCAGTACTTC
TRBV12-3/TRBV12-4	few	TRBJ1-6	.	13	CASTEQRNSPLHF	TGTGCCAGCACCGAGCAGCGTAATTCACCCCTCCACTTT
TRBV3-1/TRBV3-2	.	TRBJ2-7	.	17	CASSQECGTPYYYEQYF	TGTGCTAGCAGCCAGGAGTGCGGGACACCGTATTACTACGAGCAGTACTTC
TRBV3-1/TRBV3-2	.	TRBJ1-5	.	15	CASSPRGSSNQPQHF	TGTGCCAGCAGCCCCCGAGGGAGTAGCAATCAGCCCCAGCATTTT
TRBV28	.	TRBJ1-1	.	11	CASRYNFEAFF	TGTGCCAGCAGATATAACTTTGAAGCTTTCTTT
TRBV5-1	.	TRBJ1-2	TRBD1	12	CASSLTGSGYTF	TGCGCCAGCAGCCTGACAGGGTCCGGCTACACCTTC
TRBV3-1/TRBV3-2	.	TRBJ2-1	.	12	CASSHLDAGLFF	TGTGCCAGCAGCCACCTAGATGCAGGACTGTTCTTC
TRBV28	.	TRBJ2-7	TRBD1	16	CASILRADRGDYEQYF	TGTGCCAGCATCCTGAGGGCGGACAGGGGGGACTACGAGCAGTACTTC
TRBV9	.	TRBJ1-2	.	15	CASSVDGRESGGYTF	TGTGCCAGCAGCGTAGACGGCAGAGAGAGTGGGGGCTACACCTTC
TRBV3-1/TRBV3-2	.	TRBJ1-1	.	16	CASSQADNQGYTEAFF	TGTGCCAGCAGCCAAGCCGACAACCAGGGCTATACTGAAGCTTTCTTT
TRBV27	.	TRBJ1-1	.	13	CATSGQLNTEAFF	TGTGCCACCTCAGGACAGTTGAACACTGAAGCTTTCTTT
TRBV28	.	TRBJ2-7	.	13	CASSTTSPYEQYF	TGTGCCAGCAGTACGACCTCACCCTACGAGCAGTACTTC
TRBV9	.	TRBJ2-7	TRBD1	17	CASSANIRDRGSYEQYF	TGTGCCAGCAGCGCCAACATCCGGGACAGGGGCTCCTACGAGCAGTACTTC
TRBV6-5	.	TRBJ1-1	TRBD1	15	CASSFEGAGNTEAFF	TGTGCCAGCAGTTTCGAGGGGGCGGGGAACACTGAAGCTTTCTTT
TRBV27	.	TRBJ2-7	TRBD2	18	CASSPTPPRLAGVLEQYF	TGTGCCAGCAGTCCGACTCCCCCACGACTAGCGGGGGTCTTGGAGCAGTACTTC
TRBV7-9	.	TRBJ2-7	.	14	CASSRIGGSYEQYF	TGTGCCAGCAGCCGTATAGGGGGCTCCTACGAGCAGTACTTC
TRBV7-8	medium-sized	TRBJ1-5	TRBD1	16	CASSLIDRAGNQPQHF	TGTGCCAGCAGCTTAATAGACAGGGCCGGAAATCAGCCCCAGCATTTT
TRBV7-2	.	TRBJ1-1	.	13	CASSYTTNTEAFF	TGTGCCAGCAGCTACACCACGAACACTGAAGCTTTCTTT
TRBV11-1	.	TRBJ2-1	.	14	CASRGRLNNNEQFF	TGTGCCAGCAGAGGACGACTAAACAACAATGAGCAGTTCTTC
TRBV4-3	.	TRBJ2-3	.	14	CASSQVLVGDTQYF	TGCGCCAGCAGCCAAGTGTTAGTGGGGGATACGCAGTATTTT
TRBV4-3	once	TRBJ2-5	.	14	CASSQVLGWETQYF	TGCGCCAGCAGCCAAGTTCTAGGTTGGGAGACCCAGTACTTC
TRBV7-9	.	TRBJ2-5	.	14	CASSLSGAKETQYF	TGTGCCAGCAGCTTAAGCGGAGCAAAAGAGACCCAGTACTTC
TRBV2	.	TRBJ2-1	.	14	CASRTGLHYNEQFF	TGTGCCAGCAGGACGGGACTTCACTACAATGAGCAGTTCTTC
TRBV2	.	TRBJ2-3	.	13	CPQAGWGTDTQYF	TGCCCCCAGGCGGGGTGGGGAACAGATACGCAGTATTTT
TRBV6-2/TRBV6-3	.	TRBJ1-1	.	15	CASSYSPTGNTEAFF	TGTGCCAGCAGTTACTCCCCGACAGGGAACACTGAAGCTTTCTTT
TRBV6-2/TRBV6-3	.	TRBJ1-1	TRBD1	16	CASSPRDRVLMGEAFF	TGTGCCAGCAGTCCCCGGGACAGGGTGTTGATGGGTGAAGCTTTCTTT
TRBV7-2	.	TRBJ2-7	TRBD1	15	CASSRTGVTSYEQYF	TGTGCCAGCAGCCGGACAGGAGTAACTTCCTACGAGCAGTACTTC
TRBV6-5	.	TRBJ2-5	TRBD1	15	CASTPRRGRVETQYF	TGTGCCAGCACTCCGCGAAGGGGGCGCGTAGAGACCCAGTACTTC